These 29 T cell receptor beta chains were all obtained from the same sample, sequenced in a study of cytomegalovirus exposure and HLA in healthy donors. 13 Jbeta primers and 60 Vbeta primers were used for the PCR. Clones were sequenced by immunoSEQ multiplex PCR, and TCRdb holds only the in-frame ones, with some missing. The sample carries about 190,000 clones, roughly 80% recorded once. Input material: PBMCs. The origin of the receptors is a man aged 50 to 59 in good health and CMV-seronegative.

The chain employs TRBV10-3 and TRBJ2-7; TRBD1 is a possible D gene (6 bases). The V end lost 0 bases, the J end lost 2 bases, and 11 bases lay between the germline ends. The CDR3 has 15 amino acids. Germline V gene lookup returns CDR1 ENHRY and CDR2 SYGVKD. The CDR3 bases are TGTGCCATCAGTGAGTCCCTGGGGGCCACCTACGAGCAGTACTTC. This translates into CAISESLGATYEQYF.

J is TRBJ2-1 and V is TRBV6-6; 8 nucleotides agree with TRBD1. The V gene's germline CDR1 is MNHNY and CDR2 SVGAGI (reference sequence). The CDR3 extends over 13 amino acids. With V trimmed by 0 bases and J by 10 bases, 2 bases remained unmatched. CDR3 residues: CASSYSQGAEQFF. CDR3 in DNA: TGTGCCAGCAGTTACTCGCAGGGGGCCGAGCAGTTCTTC.

The chain couples TRBV19 to TRBJ1-4; D unclear. Trimming removed 5 bases at V and 10 bases at J, with 11 bases between. Germline CDR1 is LNHDA and CDR2 is SQIVND (reference sequence). The CDR3 loop spans 12 amino acids. CDR3 sequence reads: CASSPTSRKLFF. CDR3 coding DNA: TGTGCCAGTAGTCCTACTAGTCGAAAACTGTTTTTT.

In its sample, this clone was seen a few times. The chain combines TRBV19 with TRBJ1-1; the D gene is possibly TRBD1 (6 bases). This CDR3 comprises 13 residues. Germline V lookup: CDR1 LNHDA, CDR2 SQIVND (reference sequence). In DNA form, the CDR3 reads TGTGTCTCTCGCAACAGGGATGGGACTGAAGCTTTCTTT. This sequence encodes CVSRNRDGTEAFF. Full variable domain (remainder filled in from reference TRBV19 and TRBJ1-1): DGGITQSPKYLFRKEGQNVTLSCEQNLNHDAMYWYRQDPGQGLRLIYYSQIVNDFQKGDIAEGYSVSREKKESFPLTVTSAQKNPTAFYLCVSRNRDGTEAFFGQGTRLTVV.

This clone has a handful of counts. This rearrangement joins TRBV2 to TRBJ2-2; 9 bases map to TRBD1. Germline V CDR1 and CDR2: SNHLY, FYNNEI. The CDR3 totals 14 residues. V shed 6 bases, J shed 6 bases, and the junction held 5 bases outside the gene matches. The CDR3 DNA reads TGTGCCAGCAGCTCCGGGACAGGGTCCGGGGAGCTGTTTTTT. It is translated as CASSSGTGSGELFF.

This sequence joins TRBV6-1 and TRBJ1-3; the D gene is possibly TRBD1 (6 bases). Trimming shortened V by 6 bases and J by 3 bases, and 12 bases separated the two germline ends. The V gene's germline CDR1 is MNHNS and CDR2 SASEGT. This CDR3 spans 14 amino acids. The CDR3 region has the DNA TGTGCCAGCAGCCTGACAGGAGGTGGAAACACCATATATTTT. This codes for CASSLTGGGNTIYF.

The chain couples TRBV29-1 to TRBJ2-7; D might be TRBD2 (6 bases). This CDR3 spans 11 amino acids. Germline V gene lookup returns CDR1 SQVTM and CDR2 ANQGSEA. The V gene lost 4 bases and the J gene lost 5 bases, with 9 bases spanning the gap. The CDR3 here is CSVAGLHEQYF. The CDR3 region has the DNA TGCAGCGTTGCCGGACTACACGAGCAGTACTTC.

This clone was detected only once. V and J are TRBV5-6 and TRBJ2-3, with 7 bases aligning to TRBD1. Germline CDR1 SGHDT, CDR2 YYEEEE. The V and J ends lost 3 bases and 0 bases, in that order; junction bases with no gene match: 1. CDR3 length equals 14 residues. As DNA, the CDR3 is TGTGCCAGCAGCTGGGACAGAAGCACAGATACGCAGTATTTT. Protein product: CASSWDRSTDTQYF.

This chain joins TRBV6-1 and TRBJ1-4; 9 nucleotides match TRBD1. CDR3 size: 18 residues. V shed 2 bases, J shed 4 bases, and the junction held 11 bases outside the gene matches. CDR1 and CDR2 (germline): MNHNS, SASEGT. The CDR3 loop reads CASSEMGTGSANNEKLFF. DNA for the CDR3: TGTGCCAGCAGTGAAATGGGGACAGGGTCGGCAAATAATGAAAAACTGTTTTTT.

The J gene is TRBJ1-1, the V gene TRBV5-1; the match to TRBD1 covers 12 bases. Germline CDR1 and CDR2: SGHRS and YFSETQ. This CDR3 is 19 amino acids long. Losses at the gene ends were 0 bases for V and 1 base for J; bases not matched to a gene: 10. As DNA, the CDR3 is TGCGCCAGCAGCTTGGGATCGGCACCGGGACAGGGGGCGAACACTGAAGCTTTCTTT. The encoded protein is CASSLGSAPGQGANTEAFF.

V gene TRBV10-1 combines with J gene TRBJ2-7; 9 nucleotides agree with TRBD1. After removal of 7 bases from V and 3 bases from J, the junction contained 4 bases not matched to a gene. The CDR3 extends over 13 amino acids. In germline, CDR1 is WNHNN, CDR2 SYGVQD (reference sequence). The CDR3, as DNA: TGCGCCAGCAATGGGGGACAGGGCTACGAGCAGTACTTC. Residues: CASNGGQGYEQYF.

The chain recombines TRBV15 with TRBJ2-1; 7 nucleotides agree with TRBD1. Germline CDR1 is LNHNV and CDR2 is YYDKDF (reference sequence). After removal of 5 bases from V and 4 bases from J, the junction contained 17 bases not matched to a gene. The CDR3 totals 18 residues. CDR3 in DNA: TGTGCCACCAGCGCCCGTCCTCCGGGACAGAATTATTACAATGAGCAGTTCTTC. This encodes CATSARPPGQNYYNEQFF.

The V gene is TRBV6-5, the J gene TRBJ2-7; D call uncertain. The CDR3 totals 13 residues. Trimming stripped 5 bases from V and 0 bases from J, with 8 bases between. The germline V gene encodes CDR1 MNHEY and CDR2 SVGAGI. CDR3 DNA: TGTGCCAGCAGTGAAGCGAGCTCCTACGAGCAGTACTTC. It specifies CASSEASSYEQYF.

A few counts support this clone. This chain joins TRBV27 and TRBJ2-3, with D perhaps matching TRBD2 (7 bases). The germline V and J ends were trimmed by 2 bases and 6 bases, with 15 bases remaining between them. This CDR3 is built from 15 residues. Germline CDR1 is MNHEY and CDR2 is SMNVEV (reference sequence). The CDR3 is CASSLPGGRGDTQYF. The CDR3 DNA is TGTGCCAGCAGTTTACCGGGGGGCCGAGGGGATACGCAGTATTTT.

The V call is TRBV6-6, the J call TRBJ1-2, with D possibly TRBD1 on 5 matching bases. Germline CDR1 is MNHNY and CDR2 is SVGAGI (reference sequence). Trimming shortened V by 4 bases and J by 4 bases, and 10 bases separated the two germline ends. The CDR3 has 13 amino acids. The CDR3 nucleotides read TGTGCCAGCAGTTCCAGGGAAACCTATGGCTACACCTTC. This codes for CASSSRETYGYTF.

This clone has more than one count but fewer than ten. The chain joins TRBV5-1 to TRBJ1-2, with no clear D. V shed 4 bases and J shed 8 bases, with 18 bases lying between them. The CDR3 contains 14 residues. Germline values: CDR1 SGHRS, CDR2 YFSETQ. CDR3 bases: TGCGCCAGCAGCCAATCTATTCAGACTCGGGGCTACACCTTC. Translation: CASSQSIQTRGYTF.

The chain recombines TRBV12-5 with TRBJ2-3, with D perhaps matching TRBD2 (5 bases). Trimming removed 1 base from V and 4 bases from J, with 9 bases in between. Germline CDR1 reads LGHNT; CDR2 reads FRNRAP. There are 14 residues in the CDR3. Here the CDR3 reads CASGLGQLADTQYF. The CDR3 coding sequence is TGTGCTAGTGGTTTGGGACAACTAGCAGATACGCAGTATTTT.

The chain recombines TRBV7-8 with TRBJ2-7, with D perhaps matching TRBD1 (6 bases). The length of the CDR3 is 15 residues. CDR1 is SGHVS and CDR2 is FQNEAQ in the germline V gene. V dropped 5 bases and J dropped 3 bases, with 17 bases sitting between them. For the CDR3, the DNA is TGTGCCAGCAGCCCCCGGGACATCAAGTACTACGAGCAGTACTTC. It encodes CASSPRDIKYYEQYF.

CDR3 bases: TGTGCCAGCAGCCCCCCAGGCGACCCTGGGTCCGAGACCCAGTACTTC. This translates into CASSPPGDPGSETQYF. The chain combines TRBV9 with TRBJ2-5; D gene uncertain. CDR1 and CDR2 (germline): SGDLS, YYNGEE. V shed 4 bases and J shed 5 bases, with 21 bases lying between them. The CDR3 is 16 amino acids.

The chain uses TRBV5-6 and TRBJ1-5, with 7 bases lining up with TRBD1. Losses at the gene ends were 4 bases for V and 7 bases for J; bases not matched to a gene: 14. This CDR3 contains 16 residues. Germline V gene sequence: CDR1 SGHDT, CDR2 YYEEEE. The CDR3 nucleotides are TGTGCCAGCAGCGTAGGAGGGGGCGGGAAGGGGCAGCCCCAGCATTTT. Translation: CASSVGGGGKGQPQHF.

In this sample, this clone turned up a few times. The chain recombines TRBV14 with TRBJ2-4, with a possible D match to TRBD2 (6 bases). V was shortened by 6 bases and J by 3 bases, with 15 bases between the two germline ends. The CDR3 contains 15 residues. Germline V lookup: CDR1 SGHDN, CDR2 FVKESK. Here the CDR3 DNA reads TGTGCCAGCAGTCCGACTAGGTCGGTCAAAAACATTCAGTACTTC. Translated, it gives CASSPTRSVKNIQYF. Variable domain in full (rest from reference TRBV14 and TRBJ2-4): EAGVTQFPSHSVIEKGQTVTLRCDPISGHDNLYWYRRVMGKEIKFLLHFVKESKQDESGMPNNRFLAERTGGTYSTLKVQPAELEDSGVYFCASSPTRSVKNIQYFGAGTRLSVL.

This chain uses TRBV10-3 with TRBJ1-1, with TRBD1 matching over 9 bases. The junction had 8 bases not matched to a gene; V was cut back by 4 bases and J by 2 bases. Looked up from germline, CDR1 is ENHRY and CDR2 is SYGVKD. This CDR3 contains 16 residues. This CDR3 reads CAISAVPGQGNTEAFF. In DNA form, the CDR3 reads TGTGCCATCAGTGCGGTCCCGGGACAGGGAAACACTGAAGCTTTCTTT.

CDR3 sequence (DNA): TGTGCCAGCAGCCTTCGGACAGGGGGTCTGAACACTGAAGCTTTCTTT. Translating gives CASSLRTGGLNTEAFF. The chain couples TRBV14 to TRBJ1-1; 10 nucleotides agree with TRBD1. This CDR3 contains 16 residues. V shed 4 bases and J 0 bases; nucleotides not matched to a gene: 5. CDR1 is SGHDN, CDR2 FVKESK, per germline.

J is TRBJ2-1 and V is TRBV5-8; 8 bases map to TRBD2. After removal of 5 bases from V and 0 bases from J, the junction contained 4 bases not matched to a gene. CDR3 length: 15 amino acids. Per germline, CDR1 SGHTS and CDR2 YDEGEE. Written as DNA, the CDR3 is TGTGCCAGCAGACACGGGGGGGCCTCCTACAATGAGCAGTTCTTC. This sequence encodes CASRHGGASYNEQFF.

The rearrangement links TRBV18 to TRBJ1-4; TRBD1 matches 9 bases. Germline V lookup: CDR1 KGHSH, CDR2 LQKENI. This CDR3 region has 18 residues. V lost 0 bases to trimming and J lost 6 bases; unmatched junction nucleotides: 11. CDR3 coding DNA: TGTGCCAGCTCACCACCCGGGACAGGGAGGATGACGGATGAAAAACTGTTTTTT. This translates into CASSPPGTGRMTDEKLFF.

The V gene is TRBV4-3, the J gene TRBJ1-4; D unresolved. The CDR3 length is 17 residues. Germline V gives CDR1 LGHNA, CDR2 YSLEER. V lost 0 bases and J 4 bases, leaving 15 bases between the germline ends. CDR3 DNA sequence: TGCGCCAGCAGCCAAGAGGGAGTAGCAACCAGTAATGAAAAACTGTTTTTT. The encoded protein is CASSQEGVATSNEKLFF.

The gene calls are TRBV18 and TRBJ1-1, with 10 bases aligning to TRBD1. V lost 3 bases, J lost 4 bases, and 8 bases stayed unmatched. The germline V gene has CDR1 KGHSH and CDR2 LQKENI. The CDR3 is 16 residues long. The CDR3 spells CASSPETGGAPTEAFF. For the CDR3, the DNA is TGTGCCAGCTCACCTGAGACAGGGGGCGCCCCCACTGAAGCTTTCTTT. The full variable domain, completed using reference TRBV18 and TRBJ1-1, is NAGVMQNPRHLVRRRGQEARLRCSPMKGHSHVYWYRQLPEEGLKFMVYLQKENIIDESGMPKERFSAEFPKEGPSILRIQQVVRGDSAAYFCASSPETGGAPTEAFFGQGTRLTVV.

With regard to this clone: At one end, the junction sequence differs from germline, possibly due to a read error. This rearrangement joins TRBV7-9 to TRBJ2-5; TRBD1 or TRBD2 may be the D gene (6 bases each). This CDR3 is built from 14 residues. Germline loops: CDR1 SEHNR, CDR2 FQNEAQ (reference sequence). CDR3 nucleotide sequence: TGTTCCAGCAGCTTAGGAGGGGGATGGGAGACCCAGTACTTC. Protein product: CSSSLGGGWETQYF.

V usage is TRBV7-9 and J usage is TRBJ2-1; D gene unclear. The CDR3 loop spans 15 amino acids. Germline lookup yields CDR1 SEHNR and CDR2 FQNEAQ (reference sequence). The ends were cut back, 0 bases at V and 6 bases at J, with 12 bases in the middle. CDR3 DNA: TGTGCCAGCAGCTTAGCTGGTCGAGGCGCCAATGAGCAGTTCTTC. Protein product: CASSLAGRGANEQFF.